Presented here are 9 T cell receptor beta chains from one specimen sequenced in a study of blood T cell repertoires in COVID-19. Using immunoSEQ multiplex PCR, the repertoire was profiled, and TCRdb retains in-frame clones only, with some absent. The sample has some 95,000 clones, about 88% seen once. Sequences were obtained from peripheral blood. The receptors were sampled from a man older than 75 with active or convalescent COVID-19.

The chain joins TRBV7-9 to TRBJ1-4; 7 positions match TRBD1. The V gene's germline CDR1 is SEHNR and CDR2 FQNEAQ (reference sequence). The CDR3 sequence is 16 residues long. The V segment lost 1 base and the J segment 6 bases; nucleotides outside the gene matches: 8. DNA of the CDR3: TGTGCCAGCAGCTTAGGGGGACAGAGAATCCATGAAAAACTGTTTTTT. Translating gives CASSLGGQRIHEKLFF. The whole variable domain, filled in from reference TRBV7-9 and TRBJ1-4, reads DTGVSQNPRHKITKRGQNVTFRCDPISEHNRLYWYRQTLGQGPEFLTYFQNEAQLEKSRLLSDRFSAERPKGSFSTLEIQRTEQGDSAMYLCASSLGGQRIHEKLFFGSGTQLSVL.

A word on this clone: Compared with germline, one end of the junction differs, possibly owing to a read error. This chain connects TRBV29-1 to TRBJ2-3; TRBD2 matches at 8 bases. Germline CDR1 is SQVTM and CDR2 is ANQGSEA. The CDR3 covers 16 residues. CDR3 residues: CSVEGGREASTDTQYF. CDR3 DNA sequence: TGCAGCGTGGAAGGGGGGCGGGAGGCTAGCACAGATACGCAGTATTTT.

The V gene is TRBV28, the J gene TRBJ1-5; D is unclear. Trimming stripped 5 bases from V and 4 bases from J, with 15 bases between. Per the germline V gene, CDR1 is MDHEN and CDR2 is SYDVKM. This CDR3 spans 15 amino acids. The DNA of the CDR3 is TGTGCCAGCAGTATAAACGGACTGATTAATCAGCCCCAGCATTTT. Encoded protein: CASSINGLINQPQHF.

This chain joins TRBV4-2 and TRBJ2-7; 8 positions match TRBD2. The germline V gene has CDR1 LGHNA and CDR2 YNFKEQ. This CDR3 has 16 residues. J gave up 2 bases and V 3 bases, and 9 bases lay outside the gene matches. The DNA of the CDR3 is TGTGCCAGCAGCCATACAAGCGGGAGAGGTACCTACGAGCAGTACTTC. Encoded protein: CASSHTSGRGTYEQYF.

The chain joins TRBV5-5 to TRBJ1-1; D remains unclear. With 2 bases removed from V and 1 base from J, the gap between germline ends came to 12 bases. There are 15 residues in the CDR3. Germline CDR1 is SGHKS and CDR2 is YYEKEE (reference sequence). The DNA for the CDR3 is TGTGCCAGCAGCTTTGCCCCCCCAGGGAACACTGAAGCTTTCTTT. It translates to CASSFAPPGNTEAFF.

CDR3 nucleotide sequence: TGTGCCAGCAGCTTAGGGGGCGGGAGGGCCTACGAGCAGTACTTC. It specifies CASSLGGGRAYEQYF. The rearrangement uses TRBV7-6 and TRBJ2-7; TRBD2 matches at 9 bases. CDR1 is SGHVS and CDR2 is FNYEAQ in the germline V gene. V lost 1 base and J lost 2; bases outside the gene matches: 3. This CDR3 region has 15 residues.

The chain is built from TRBV9 and TRBJ2-1, with 14 nucleotides matching TRBD2. Per the germline V gene, CDR1 is SGDLS and CDR2 is YYNGEE. The CDR3 is 15 residues long. V dropped 3 bases and J dropped 8; count of bases not matched to a gene: 4. The CDR3 reads CASSDGTSGSYEQFF. The CDR3 coding sequence is TGTGCCAGCAGCGACGGGACTAGCGGGAGTTATGAGCAGTTCTTC.

The chain uses TRBV9 and TRBJ1-4; possibly TRBD1 for D (5 bases). Germline values: CDR1 SGDLS, CDR2 YYNGEE. Trimming cost V 0 bases and J 8 bases, with 26 bases left between them. The CDR3 contains 19 residues. The CDR3 is CASSVGNSGGRGYGEKLFF. CDR3 in DNA: TGTGCCAGCAGCGTAGGAAATTCGGGGGGACGGGGGTACGGAGAAAAACTGTTTTTT.

The chain uses TRBV23-1 and TRBJ1-5, with D possibly matching TRBD1 (6 bases). TRBV23-1 is labeled an ORF, and its function is uncertain. Trimming removed 3 bases at V and 4 bases at J, with 13 bases between. The CDR3 is 15 residues long. CDR3 sequence (DNA): TGCGCCAGCAGTCAGGGACAAAAAGGGAATCAGCCCCAGCATTTT. It specifies CASSQGQKGNQPQHF.